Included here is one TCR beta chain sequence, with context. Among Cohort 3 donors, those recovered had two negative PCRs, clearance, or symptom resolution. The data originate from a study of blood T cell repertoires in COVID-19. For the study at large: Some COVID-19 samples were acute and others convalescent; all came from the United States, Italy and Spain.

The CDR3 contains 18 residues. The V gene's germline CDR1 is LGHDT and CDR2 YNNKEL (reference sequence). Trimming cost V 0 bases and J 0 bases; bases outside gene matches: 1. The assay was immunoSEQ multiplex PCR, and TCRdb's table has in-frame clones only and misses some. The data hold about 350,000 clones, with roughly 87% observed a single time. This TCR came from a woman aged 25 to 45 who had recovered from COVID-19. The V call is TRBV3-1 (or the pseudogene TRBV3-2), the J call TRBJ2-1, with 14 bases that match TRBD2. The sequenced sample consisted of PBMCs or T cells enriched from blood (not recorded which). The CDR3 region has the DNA TGTGCCAGCAGCCAAGAGGGACTAGCGGGGGCCTCCTACAATGAGCAGTTCTTC. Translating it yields CASSQEGLAGASYNEQFF.